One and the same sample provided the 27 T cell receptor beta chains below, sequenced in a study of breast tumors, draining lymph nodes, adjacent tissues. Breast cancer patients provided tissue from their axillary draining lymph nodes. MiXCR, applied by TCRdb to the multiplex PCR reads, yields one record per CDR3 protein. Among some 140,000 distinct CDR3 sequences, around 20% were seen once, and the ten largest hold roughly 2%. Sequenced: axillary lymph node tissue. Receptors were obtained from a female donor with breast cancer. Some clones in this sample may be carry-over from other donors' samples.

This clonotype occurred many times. Here the CDR3 DNA reads TGCAGTGCTAGAGACACCACCGCCTACGAGCAGTACTTC. It encodes CSARDTTAYEQYF. The V call is TRBV20-1, the J call TRBJ2-7; D gene ambiguous. V lost 0 bases and J 2 bases, leaving 8 bases between the germline ends. The CDR3 has 13 amino acids. In germline, CDR1 is DFQATT, CDR2 SNEGSKA (reference sequence).

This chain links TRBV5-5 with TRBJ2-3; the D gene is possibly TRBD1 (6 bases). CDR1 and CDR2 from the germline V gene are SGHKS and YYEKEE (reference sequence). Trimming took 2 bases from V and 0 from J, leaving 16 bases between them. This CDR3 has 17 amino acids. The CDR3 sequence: CASSLRDTRSSTDTQYF. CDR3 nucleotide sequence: TGTGCCAGCAGCTTAAGGGACACGCGTTCTAGCACAGATACGCAGTATTTT.

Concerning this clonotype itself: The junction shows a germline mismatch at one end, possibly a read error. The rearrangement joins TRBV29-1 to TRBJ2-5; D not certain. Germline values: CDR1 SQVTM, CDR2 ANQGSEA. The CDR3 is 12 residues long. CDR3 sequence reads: CSVEAQQETQYF. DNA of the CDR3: TGCAGCGTAGAAGCACAGCAAGAGACCCAGTACTTC.

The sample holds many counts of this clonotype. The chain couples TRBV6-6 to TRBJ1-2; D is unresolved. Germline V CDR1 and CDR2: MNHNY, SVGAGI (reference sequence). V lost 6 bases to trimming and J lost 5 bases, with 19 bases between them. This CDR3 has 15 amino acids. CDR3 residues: CASSLTGPSSYGYTF. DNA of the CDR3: TGTGCCAGCAGCCTCACCGGACCGTCATCGTATGGCTACACCTTC.

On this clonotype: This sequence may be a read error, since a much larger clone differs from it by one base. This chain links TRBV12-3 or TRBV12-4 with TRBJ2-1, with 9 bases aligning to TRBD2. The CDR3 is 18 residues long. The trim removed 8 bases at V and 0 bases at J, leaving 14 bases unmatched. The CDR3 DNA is TGTGCCAGCGGTACCCCCGATAGCGGGGGTCCCTCCTACAATGAGCAGTTCTTC. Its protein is CASGTPDSGGPSYNEQFF.

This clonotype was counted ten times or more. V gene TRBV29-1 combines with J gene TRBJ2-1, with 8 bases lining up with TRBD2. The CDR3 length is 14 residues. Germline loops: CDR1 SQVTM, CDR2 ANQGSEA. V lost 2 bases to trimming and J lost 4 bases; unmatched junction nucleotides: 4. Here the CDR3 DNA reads TGCAGCGTTGAAATACTAGCGGATTACAATGAGCAGTTCTTC. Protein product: CSVEILADYNEQFF.

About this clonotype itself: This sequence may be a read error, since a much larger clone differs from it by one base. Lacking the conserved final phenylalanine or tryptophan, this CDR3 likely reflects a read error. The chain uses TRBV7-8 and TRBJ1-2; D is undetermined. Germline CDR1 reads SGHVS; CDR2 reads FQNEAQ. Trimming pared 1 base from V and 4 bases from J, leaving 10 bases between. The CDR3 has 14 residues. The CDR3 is CASSLGTIRYGYTL. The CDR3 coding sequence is TGTGCCAGCAGCTTAGGTACGATCCGCTATGGCTACACCCTC.

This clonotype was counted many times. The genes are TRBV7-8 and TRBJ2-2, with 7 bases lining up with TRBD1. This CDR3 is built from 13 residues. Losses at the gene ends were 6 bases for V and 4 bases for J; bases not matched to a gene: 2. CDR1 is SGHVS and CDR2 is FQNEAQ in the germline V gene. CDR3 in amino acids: CASSRDSTGELFF. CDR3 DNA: TGTGCCAGCAGTCGGGACAGCACCGGGGAGCTGTTTTTT.

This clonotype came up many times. CDR3 coding DNA: TGTGCCAGCAGCCTACTGACAAGCAATGAGCAGTTCTTC. Its translation: CASSLLTSNEQFF. This chain joins TRBV27 and TRBJ2-1; D not certain. The CDR3 runs to 13 residues. Germline loops: CDR1 MNHEY, CDR2 SMNVEV (reference sequence). V gave up 6 bases and J gave up 6 bases, with 12 bases separating them.

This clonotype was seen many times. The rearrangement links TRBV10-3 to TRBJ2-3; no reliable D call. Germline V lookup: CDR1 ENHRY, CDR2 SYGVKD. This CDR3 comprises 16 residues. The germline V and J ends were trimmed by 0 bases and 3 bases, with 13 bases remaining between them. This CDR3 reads CAISESVEYLTDTQYF. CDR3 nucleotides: TGTGCCATCAGTGAGTCGGTGGAGTATCTAACAGATACGCAGTATTTT.

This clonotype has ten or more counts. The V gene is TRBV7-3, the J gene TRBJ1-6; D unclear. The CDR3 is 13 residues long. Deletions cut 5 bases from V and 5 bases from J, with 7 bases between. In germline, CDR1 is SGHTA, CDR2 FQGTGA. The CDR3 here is CASSDNNNSPLHF. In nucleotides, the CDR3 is TGTGCCAGCAGCGACAATAATAATTCACCCCTCCACTTT.

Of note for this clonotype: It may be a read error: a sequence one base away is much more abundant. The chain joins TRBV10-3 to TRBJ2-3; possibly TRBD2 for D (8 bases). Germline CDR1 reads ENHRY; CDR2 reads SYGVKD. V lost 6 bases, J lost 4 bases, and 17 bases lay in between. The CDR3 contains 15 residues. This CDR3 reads CAIRQGREVADTQYF. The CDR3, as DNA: TGTGCCATCAGACAGGGGCGGGAGGTCGCAGATACGCAGTATTTT.

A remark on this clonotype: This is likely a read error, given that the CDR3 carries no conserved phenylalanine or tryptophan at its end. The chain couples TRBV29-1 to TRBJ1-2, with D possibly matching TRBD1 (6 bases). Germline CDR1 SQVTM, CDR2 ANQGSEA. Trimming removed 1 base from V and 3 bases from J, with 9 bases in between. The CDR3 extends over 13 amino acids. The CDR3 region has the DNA TGCAGCGTTGAAGGGGGGCAGCACTATGGCTACACCCTC. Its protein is CSVEGGQHYGYTL.

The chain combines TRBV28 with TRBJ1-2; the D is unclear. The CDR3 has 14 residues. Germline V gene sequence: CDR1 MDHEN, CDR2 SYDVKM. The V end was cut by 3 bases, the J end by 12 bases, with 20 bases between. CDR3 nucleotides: TGTGCCAGCAGTTTCACTCTAGGTACTATTGGGGACACCTTC. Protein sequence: CASSFTLGTIGDTF.

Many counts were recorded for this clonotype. Written as DNA, the CDR3 is TGCGCCAGCAGCTTGGGGAGGTCGGAGACCCAGTACTTC. It codes for CASSLGRSETQYF. This rearrangement joins TRBV5-1 to TRBJ2-5; TRBD2 might be the D (5 bases). Germline assignment: CDR1 SGHRS and CDR2 YFSETQ. V was trimmed by 0 bases and J by 5 bases, leaving 8 bases between them. The CDR3 spans 13 residues.

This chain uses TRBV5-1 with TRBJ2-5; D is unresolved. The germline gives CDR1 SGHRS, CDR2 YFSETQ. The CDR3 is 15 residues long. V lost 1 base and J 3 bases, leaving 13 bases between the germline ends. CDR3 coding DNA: TGCGCCAGCAGCTTGTCGCGAGGTTGGGAAGAGACCCAGTACTTC. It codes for CASSLSRGWEETQYF.

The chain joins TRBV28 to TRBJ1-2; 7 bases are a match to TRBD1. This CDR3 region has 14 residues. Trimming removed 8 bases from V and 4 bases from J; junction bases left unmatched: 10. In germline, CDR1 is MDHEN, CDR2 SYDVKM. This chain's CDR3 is CASEGGGAGYGYTF. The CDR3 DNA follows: TGTGCCAGCGAAGGAGGGGGCGCCGGCTATGGCTACACCTTC.

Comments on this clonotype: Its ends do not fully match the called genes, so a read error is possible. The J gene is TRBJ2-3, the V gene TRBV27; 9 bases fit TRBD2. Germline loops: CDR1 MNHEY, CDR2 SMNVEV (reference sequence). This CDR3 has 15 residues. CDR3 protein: CAGSSLAGVEGTQYF. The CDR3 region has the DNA TGTGCCGGCAGTTCCTTAGCGGGAGTGGAAGGTACGCAGTATTTT.

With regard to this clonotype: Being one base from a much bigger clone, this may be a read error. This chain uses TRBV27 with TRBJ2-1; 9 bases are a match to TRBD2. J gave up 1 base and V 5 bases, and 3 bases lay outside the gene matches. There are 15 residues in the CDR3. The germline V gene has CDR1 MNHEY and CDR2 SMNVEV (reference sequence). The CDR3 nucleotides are TGTGCCAGCAGTGATAGCGGGAGTTCCTACAATGAGCAGTTCTTC. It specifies CASSDSGSSYNEQFF.

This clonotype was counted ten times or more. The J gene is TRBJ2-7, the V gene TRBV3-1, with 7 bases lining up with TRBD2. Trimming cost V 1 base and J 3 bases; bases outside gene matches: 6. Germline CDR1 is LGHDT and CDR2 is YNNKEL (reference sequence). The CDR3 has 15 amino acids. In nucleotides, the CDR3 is TGTGCCAGCAGCCAAGCCTTCGGCGGGAGCTACGAGCAGTACTTC. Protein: CASSQAFGGSYEQYF.

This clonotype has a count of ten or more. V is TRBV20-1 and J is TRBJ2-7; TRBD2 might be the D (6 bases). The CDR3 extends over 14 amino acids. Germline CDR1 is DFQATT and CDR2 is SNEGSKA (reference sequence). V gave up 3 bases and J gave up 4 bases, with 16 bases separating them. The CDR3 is CSARSIAEPYEQYF. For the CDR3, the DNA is TGCAGTGCTAGGAGCATAGCGGAACCTTACGAGCAGTACTTC.

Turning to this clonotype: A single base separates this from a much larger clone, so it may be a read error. CDR3 amino acids: CASSPLPYTGELFF. Written as DNA, the CDR3 is TGTGCCAGCAGTCCGCTCCCGTACACCGGGGAGCTGTTTTTT. This chain uses TRBV6-4 with TRBJ2-2, with D hard to call. This CDR3 is 14 amino acids long. Trimming took 5 bases from V and 3 from J, leaving 10 bases between them. Germline CDR1 and CDR2: MRHNA and SNTAGT.

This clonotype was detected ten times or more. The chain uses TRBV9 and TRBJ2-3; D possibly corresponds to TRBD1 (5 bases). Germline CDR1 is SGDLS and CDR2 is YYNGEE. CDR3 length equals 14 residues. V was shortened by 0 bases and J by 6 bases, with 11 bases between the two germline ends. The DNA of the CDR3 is TGTGCCAGCAGCGTAGCGGACAACAGGGATACGCAGTATTTT. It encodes CASSVADNRDTQYF.

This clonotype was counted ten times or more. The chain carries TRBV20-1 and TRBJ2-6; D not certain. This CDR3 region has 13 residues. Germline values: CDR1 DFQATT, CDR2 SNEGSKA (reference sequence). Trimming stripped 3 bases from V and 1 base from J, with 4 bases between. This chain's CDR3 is CSARGSGANVLTF. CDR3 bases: TGCAGTGCTAGGGGGTCTGGGGCCAACGTCCTGACTTTC.

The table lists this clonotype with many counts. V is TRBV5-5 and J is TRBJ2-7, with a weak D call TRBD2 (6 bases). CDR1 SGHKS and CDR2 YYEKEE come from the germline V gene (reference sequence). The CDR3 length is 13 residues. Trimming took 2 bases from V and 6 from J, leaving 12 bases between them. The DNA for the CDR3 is TGTGCCAGCAGCTTAGGGGACTCGGGCGAGCAGTACTTC. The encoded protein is CASSLGDSGEQYF.

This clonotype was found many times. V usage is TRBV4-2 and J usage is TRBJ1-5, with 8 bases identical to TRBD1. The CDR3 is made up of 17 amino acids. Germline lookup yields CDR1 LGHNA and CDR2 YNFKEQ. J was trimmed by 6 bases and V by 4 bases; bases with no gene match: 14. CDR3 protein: CASSLKGGQGEGQPQHF. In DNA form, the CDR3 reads TGTGCCAGCAGCCTAAAGGGAGGACAGGGAGAGGGTCAGCCCCAGCATTTT.

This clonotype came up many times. DNA for the CDR3: TGTGCCACCAGCAGATTTATGGGGGGTGAAGAAAAACTGTTTTTT. Amino acids: CATSRFMGGEEKLFF. The genes are TRBV15 and TRBJ1-4; tentative D call: TRBD1 (5 bases). CDR3 length equals 15 residues. Germline V gene data show CDR1 as LNHNV and CDR2 as YYDKDF (reference sequence). Trimming removed 2 bases at V and 8 bases at J, with 15 bases between.